This entry features one T cell receptor (beta chain) sequence. A single record per CDR3 protein comes from TCRdb applying MiXCR to the RT-PCR reads. The table shows approximately 250,000 distinct CDR3 sequences, with approximately 14% occurring only once. The CDR3 has 14 amino acids. Trimming took 5 bases from V and 5 from J; bases not matched to a gene: 5. Germline V gene data show CDR1 as SGHVS and CDR2 as FNYEAQ. The data stem from a study of patients and donors after allogeneic stem cell transplantation. The origin of this receptor is a human donor who was either an allogeneic HSCT recipient or a stem cell or donor lymphocyte infusion donor (not recorded which). It is not recorded whose cells these are; they may come from a transplant donor. The genes are TRBV7-6 and TRBJ2-7; TRBD1 matches 11 bases. Sequenced: blood, either unsorted or a sorted T cell fraction (not recorded which). The CDR3 nucleotides are TGTGCCAGCAGCCGGGACAGGGGGGACCACGAGCAGTACTTC. Its protein is CASSRDRGDHEQYF.